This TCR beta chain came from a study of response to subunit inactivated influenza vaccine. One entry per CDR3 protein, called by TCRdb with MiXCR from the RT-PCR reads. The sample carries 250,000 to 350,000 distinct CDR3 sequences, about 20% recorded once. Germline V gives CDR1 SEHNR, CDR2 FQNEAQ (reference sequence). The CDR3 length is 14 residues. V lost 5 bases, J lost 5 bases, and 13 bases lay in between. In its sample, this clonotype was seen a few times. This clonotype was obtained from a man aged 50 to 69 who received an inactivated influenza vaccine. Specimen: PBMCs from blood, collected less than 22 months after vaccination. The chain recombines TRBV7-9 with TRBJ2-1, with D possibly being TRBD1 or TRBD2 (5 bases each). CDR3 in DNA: TGTGCCAGCAGCCCTCCCGGGGCCCACAATGAGCAGTTCTTC. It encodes CASSPPGAHNEQFF.